Shown below are 22 T cell receptor beta chains from a single sample sequenced in a study of blood T cell repertoires in COVID-19. Repertoires were generated with immunoSEQ multiplex PCR, while TCRdb's copy carries only in-frame clones and drops some. The sample includes roughly 66,000 clones, about 90% of them seen just once. The sample consisted of peripheral blood. The receptors stem from a human donor in a cohort sampled during active COVID-19.

The gene calls are TRBV12-3 or TRBV12-4 and TRBJ2-5, with 8 positions matching TRBD1. After removal of 5 bases from V and 4 bases from J, the junction contained 3 bases not matched to a gene. The CDR3 consists of 13 residues. The CDR3 coding sequence is TGTGCCAGCAGTGCAGACAGGGGAGAGACCCAGTACTTC. Translated, it gives CASSADRGETQYF.

The rearrangement uses TRBV5-4 and TRBJ2-1; no clear D. The CDR3 consists of 15 residues. From germline, CDR1 is SGHNT and CDR2 YYREEE (reference sequence). V was clipped by 0 bases and J by 1 base, with 8 bases between them. The CDR3 coding sequence is TGTGCCAGCAGCTTGGATCCCAATTCCTACAATGAGCAGTTCTTC. This gives the protein CASSLDPNSYNEQFF.

A word on this clone: The sample has other DNA sequences that encode this CDR3 too. The chain has TRBV5-1 and TRBJ2-5; a possible D gene is TRBD2 (6 bases). Germline CDR1 reads SGHRS; CDR2 reads YFSETQ. The CDR3 loop spans 13 amino acids. Trimming removed 0 bases at V and 5 bases at J, with 8 bases between. The CDR3 coding sequence is TGCGCCAGCAGCTTGGGGCTAGCGGAGACCCAGTACTTC. This sequence encodes CASSLGLAETQYF.

The chain carries TRBV7-8 and TRBJ1-2; 7 bases fit TRBD1. With V trimmed by 7 bases and J by 4 bases, 6 bases remained unmatched. CDR1 and CDR2 from the germline V gene are SGHVS and FQNEAQ. The length of the CDR3 is 13 residues. The CDR3 DNA sequence: TGTGCCAGCACCCCAGGGGGGCCCTATGGCTACACCTTC. Protein product: CASTPGGPYGYTF.

V and J are TRBV6-2 or TRBV6-3 and TRBJ2-2; D perhaps matches TRBD2 (6 bases). Deletions cut 5 bases from V and 5 bases from J, with 12 bases between. Per the germline V gene, CDR1 is MNHEY and CDR2 is SVGEGT. The CDR3 is 14 amino acids. The CDR3, as DNA: TGTGCCAGCAGTAGTCAGGAGGGAACCGGGGAGCTGTTTTTT. It codes for CASSSQEGTGELFF.

The rearrangement uses TRBV6-5 and TRBJ1-1; D is perhaps TRBD1 (5 bases). In germline, CDR1 is MNHEY, CDR2 SVGAGI. V lost 6 bases to trimming and J lost 6 bases, with 14 bases between them. The CDR3 sequence is 13 residues long. The CDR3 sequence: CASSAHGAPEAFF. The CDR3 DNA follows: TGTGCCAGCAGCGCCCATGGGGCCCCTGAAGCTTTCTTT.

This sequence joins TRBV7-8 and TRBJ2-1, with D possibly matching TRBD1 (5 bases). The CDR3 runs to 15 residues. Trimming pared 2 bases from V and 6 bases from J, leaving 14 bases between. Looked up from germline, CDR1 is SGHVS and CDR2 is FQNEAQ. The CDR3 coding sequence is TGTGCCAGCAGCTTATTTTTTCAGGGTTCCAATGAGCAGTTCTTC. This translates into CASSLFFQGSNEQFF.

This chain links TRBV4-1 with TRBJ1-4, with TRBD1 as a possible D gene (6 bases). The V end lost 3 bases, the J end lost 8 bases, and 10 bases lay between the germline ends. The CDR3 is 13 residues long. Germline V lookup: CDR1 MGHRA, CDR2 YSYEKL. The CDR3 reads CASSQGTPEKLFF. CDR3 nucleotides: TGCGCCAGCAGCCAGGGGACACCGGAAAAACTGTTTTTT.

The gene calls are TRBV27 and TRBJ2-3, with D possibly being TRBD2 (7 bases). CDR1 is MNHEY and CDR2 is SMNVEV in the germline V gene (reference sequence). This CDR3 comprises 17 residues. V lost 3 bases, J lost 6 bases, and 22 bases lay in between. CDR3 nucleotides: TGTGCCAGCAGTTTGATTGGCGGGGGCGCCCGTGCGGATACGCAGTATTTT. As protein: CASSLIGGGARADTQYF.

This chain links TRBV5-1 with TRBJ1-3; D remains unclear. Trimming took off 4 bases at V and 0 bases at J, with 8 bases between the two ends. In germline, CDR1 is SGHRS, CDR2 YFSETQ. The CDR3 totals 14 residues. CDR3: CASSLSASGNTIYF. In nucleotides, the CDR3 is TGCGCCAGCAGCCTGAGCGCCTCTGGAAACACCATATATTTT.

This chain links TRBV14 with TRBJ2-7; TRBD1 might be the D (5 bases). The CDR3 spans 14 residues. Germline CDR1 SGHDN, CDR2 FVKESK. Trimming pared 0 bases from V and 4 bases from J, leaving 10 bases between. The CDR3 reads CASSQDPTEYEQYF. The CDR3 nucleotides read TGTGCCAGCAGCCAAGACCCGACAGAATACGAGCAGTACTTC.

The chain carries TRBV28 and TRBJ2-5; D uncertain. The V end was cut by 3 bases, the J end by 7 bases, with 9 bases between. The CDR3 contains 12 residues. Germline-derived CDR1 and CDR2 are MDHEN and SYDVKM. CDR3 bases: TGTGCCAGCAGTTTTCTAGTTGGGACCCAGTACTTC. Amino acids: CASSFLVGTQYF.

This clone is labeled as medium-sized. V and J are TRBV7-2 and TRBJ2-2; D not certain. CDR1 and CDR2 from the germline V gene are SGHTA and FQGNSA. V lost 4 bases and J lost 1, with 4 bases in between. CDR3 length equals 13 residues. The CDR3 coding sequence is TGTGCCAGCAGCTCCATGAACACCGGGGAGCTGTTTTTT. This codes for CASSSMNTGELFF.

V is TRBV6-1 and J is TRBJ1-6; possible D gene TRBD1, 5 bases. The CDR3 extends over 13 amino acids. Trimming pared 1 base from V and 10 bases from J, leaving 8 bases between. CDR1 MNHNS and CDR2 SASEGT come from the germline V gene. In nucleotides, the CDR3 is TGTGCCAGCAGTGAAGAACGGGGGTCACCCCTCCACTTT. Translated, it gives CASSEERGSPLHF.

The chain carries TRBV7-9 and TRBJ2-5; D perhaps matches TRBD2 (7 bases). The germline gives CDR1 SEHNR, CDR2 FQNEAQ (reference sequence). Trimming cost V 2 bases and J 3 bases, with 13 bases left between them. The CDR3 has 15 amino acids. In DNA, the CDR3 is TGTGCCAGCAGCTTACAGGGGACTATCGAAGAGACCCAGTACTTC. Translated: CASSLQGTIEETQYF.

The chain is built from TRBV10-2 and TRBJ1-2; D not certain. Trimming pared 0 bases from V and 7 bases from J, leaving 15 bases between. The germline V gene encodes CDR1 WSHSY and CDR2 SAAADI. The CDR3 covers 15 residues. The CDR3 nucleotides are TGCGCCAGCAGTGAGTCCCCTTGGGAGTCGGTTGGCTACACCTTC. Its translation: CASSESPWESVGYTF.

This chain joins TRBV6-2 or TRBV6-3 and TRBJ2-5; 10 positions match TRBD2. V gave up 2 bases and J gave up 4 bases; unmatched junction bases: 4. Germline values: CDR1 MNHEY, CDR2 SVGEGT. This CDR3 contains 15 residues. In DNA, the CDR3 is TGTGCCAGCAGTTACGGACTAGCGGAGCGAGAGACCCAGTACTTC. It translates to CASSYGLAERETQYF.

This clone was counted once. This rearrangement joins TRBV10-3 to TRBJ2-3; 11 bases are shared with TRBD2. With V trimmed by 5 bases and J by 0 bases, 16 bases remained unmatched. Looked up from germline, CDR1 is ENHRY and CDR2 is SYGVKD. This CDR3 region has 20 residues. CDR3: CAISSPPWDSGRASTDTQYF. The DNA of the CDR3 is TGTGCCATCAGTAGCCCCCCTTGGGATAGCGGGAGGGCTAGCACAGATACGCAGTATTTT.

The chain links TRBV6-1 to TRBJ2-1; a weak D match, TRBD2 (6 bases). V lost 2 bases, J lost 0 bases, and 14 bases lay in between. Per the germline V gene, CDR1 is MNHNS and CDR2 is SASEGT. The CDR3 length is 17 residues. Here the CDR3 reads CASSELGTRSSYNEQFF. CDR3 nucleotide sequence: TGTGCCAGCAGTGAATTGGGGACTCGAAGCTCCTACAATGAGCAGTTCTTC.

The chain employs TRBV28 and TRBJ2-7, with 7 bases matching TRBD1. The CDR3 length is 14 residues. CDR1 and CDR2 (germline): MDHEN, SYDVKM. V lost 2 bases, J lost 1 base, and 2 bases stayed unmatched. CDR3 amino acids: CASSLRQGSYEQYF. In nucleotides, the CDR3 is TGTGCCAGCAGTTTAAGACAGGGATCCTACGAGCAGTACTTC.

The chain recombines TRBV18 with TRBJ2-5, with a tentative D call TRBD2 (6 bases). CDR1 is KGHSH, CDR2 LQKENI, per germline. The CDR3 extends over 15 amino acids. Deletions cut 5 bases from V and 0 bases from J, with 13 bases between. For the CDR3, the DNA is TGTGCCAGCTCAACCTCGGGACTCAACCAAGAGACCCAGTACTTC. It yields the protein CASSTSGLNQETQYF.

The CDR3 nucleotides read TGTGCCAGCAGATCCCCGGGACAGGGGTCCTACGAGCAGTACTTC. This encodes CASRSPGQGSYEQYF. V is TRBV6-5 and J is TRBJ2-7, with 10 bases lining up with TRBD1. The germline CDR1 and CDR2 sequences are MNHEY and SVGAGI. The CDR3 contains 15 residues. V was clipped by 6 bases and J by 1 base; unmatched bases: 6.